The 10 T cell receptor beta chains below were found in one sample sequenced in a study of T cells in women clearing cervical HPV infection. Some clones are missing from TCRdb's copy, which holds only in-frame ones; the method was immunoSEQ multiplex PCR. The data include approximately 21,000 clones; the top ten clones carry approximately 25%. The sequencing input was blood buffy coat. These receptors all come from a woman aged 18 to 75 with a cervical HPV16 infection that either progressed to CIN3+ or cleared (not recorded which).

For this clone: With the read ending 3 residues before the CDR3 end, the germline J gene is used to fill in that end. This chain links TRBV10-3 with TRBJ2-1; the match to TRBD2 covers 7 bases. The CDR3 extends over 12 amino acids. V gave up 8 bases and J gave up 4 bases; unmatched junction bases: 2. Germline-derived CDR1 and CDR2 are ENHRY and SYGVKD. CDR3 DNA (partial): TGTGCCATCGGGGGGGAGTACAATGAG. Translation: CAIGGEYNE. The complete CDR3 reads CAIGGEYNEQFF.

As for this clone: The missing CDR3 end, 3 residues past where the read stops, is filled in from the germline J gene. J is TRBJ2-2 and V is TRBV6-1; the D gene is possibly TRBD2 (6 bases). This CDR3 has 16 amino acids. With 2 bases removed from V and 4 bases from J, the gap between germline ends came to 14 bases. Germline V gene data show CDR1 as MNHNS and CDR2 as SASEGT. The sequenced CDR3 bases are TGTGCCAGCAGTGAAAGGAGGGTTAGTGGCACCGGGGAG. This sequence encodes CASSERRVSGTGE. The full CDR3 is CASSERRVSGTGELFF.

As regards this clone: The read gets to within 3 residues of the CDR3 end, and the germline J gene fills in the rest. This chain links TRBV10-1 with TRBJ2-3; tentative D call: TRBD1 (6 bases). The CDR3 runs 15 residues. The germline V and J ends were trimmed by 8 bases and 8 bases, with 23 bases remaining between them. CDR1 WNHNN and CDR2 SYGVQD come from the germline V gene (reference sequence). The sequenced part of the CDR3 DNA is TGCGCCAGCTCCAAAGCCGGGACAACGAACACTACG. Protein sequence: CASSKAGTTNTT. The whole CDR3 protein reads CASSKAGTTNTTQYF.

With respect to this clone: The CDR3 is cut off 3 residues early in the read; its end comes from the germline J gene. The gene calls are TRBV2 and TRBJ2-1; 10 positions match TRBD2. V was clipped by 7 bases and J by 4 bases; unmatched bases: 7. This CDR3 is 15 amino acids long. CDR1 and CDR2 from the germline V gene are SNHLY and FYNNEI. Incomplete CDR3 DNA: TGTGCCAGCATAACCGGGACTAGCGCTTACAATGAG. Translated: CASITGTSAYNE. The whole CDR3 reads CASITGTSAYNEQFF.

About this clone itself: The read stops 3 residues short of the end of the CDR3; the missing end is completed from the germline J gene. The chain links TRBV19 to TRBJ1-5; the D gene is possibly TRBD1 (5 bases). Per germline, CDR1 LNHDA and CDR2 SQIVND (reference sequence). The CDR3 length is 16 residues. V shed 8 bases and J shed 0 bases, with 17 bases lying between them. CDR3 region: CASGRQGIFSNQPQHF. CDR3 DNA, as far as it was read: TGTGCCAGTGGCCGGCAGGGAATCTTTAGCAATCAGCCC.

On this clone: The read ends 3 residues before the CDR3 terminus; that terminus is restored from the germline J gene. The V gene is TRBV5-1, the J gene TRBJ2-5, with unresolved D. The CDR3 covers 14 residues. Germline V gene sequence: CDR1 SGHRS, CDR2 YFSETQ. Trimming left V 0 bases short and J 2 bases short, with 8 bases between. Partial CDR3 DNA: TGCGCCAGCAGCTTGGGGTCTAGACAAGAGACC. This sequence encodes CASSLGSRQET. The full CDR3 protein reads CASSLGSRQETQYF.

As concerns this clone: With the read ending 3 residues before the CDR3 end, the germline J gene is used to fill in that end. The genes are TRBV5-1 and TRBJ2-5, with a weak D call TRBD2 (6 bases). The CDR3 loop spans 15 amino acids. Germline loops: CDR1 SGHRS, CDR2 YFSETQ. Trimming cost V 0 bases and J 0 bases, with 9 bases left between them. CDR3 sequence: CASSLDAGYQETQYF. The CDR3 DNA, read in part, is TGCGCCAGCAGCTTGGATGCGGGGTACCAAGAGACC.

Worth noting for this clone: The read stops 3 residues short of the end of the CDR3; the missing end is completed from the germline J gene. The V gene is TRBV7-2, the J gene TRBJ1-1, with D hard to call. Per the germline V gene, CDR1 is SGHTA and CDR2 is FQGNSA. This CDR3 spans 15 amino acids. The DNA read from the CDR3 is TGTGCCAGCAGCTTAGTAGCGGGAGGCTACAATGAG. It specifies CASSLVAGGYNE. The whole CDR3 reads CASSLVAGGYNEAFF.

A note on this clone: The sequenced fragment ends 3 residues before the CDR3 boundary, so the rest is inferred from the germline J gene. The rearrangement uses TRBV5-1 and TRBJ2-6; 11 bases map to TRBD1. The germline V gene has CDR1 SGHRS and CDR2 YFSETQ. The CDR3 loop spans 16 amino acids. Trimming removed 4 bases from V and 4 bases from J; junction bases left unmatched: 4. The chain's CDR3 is CASSPGQGDGANVLTF. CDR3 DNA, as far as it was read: TGCGCCAGCAGCCCGGGACAGGGGGACGGGGCCAACGTC.

The DNA read from the CDR3 is TGTGCCAGCAGGGCCACTCGAGCGGTTGGGGAGACC. Residues: CASRATRAVGET. The whole CDR3 protein is CASRATRAVGETQYF. V is TRBV2 and J is TRBJ2-5; weak D call: TRBD2 (5 bases). Read coverage stops 3 residues before the CDR3 terminus; the germline J gene supplies the remainder. This CDR3 region has 15 residues. Germline V gene data show CDR1 as SNHLY and CDR2 as FYNNEI. V was cut by 6 bases and J by 5 bases, with 19 bases left in between. Variable domain in full (rest from reference TRBV2 and TRBJ2-5): EPEVTQTPSHQVTQMGQEVILRCVPISNHLYFYWYRQILGQKVEFLVSFYNNEISEKSEIFDDQFSVERPDGSNFTLKIRSTKLEDSAMYFCASRATRAVGETQYFGPGTRLLVL.